Reported below is one T cell receptor (beta chain). An end of the junction does not agree with germline; a read error may underlie this. Using unique molecular identifiers, the investigators prepared the TCRbeta library. One entry per CDR3 protein, called by TCRdb with MiXCR from the PCR reads. The sample comprises some 500,000 distinct CDR3 sequences, about a sixth of which are singletons, and over 3% rests with the top ten. The record originates from a study of T-cell reconstitution after alpha-beta-depleted transplantation in children. Germline V CDR1 and CDR2: GTSNPN, SVGIG (reference sequence). The CDR3 loop spans 12 amino acids.

The receptor comes from a human donor who donated a stem cell graft to a child with acute lymphoblastic leukemia. This chain links TRBV30 with TRBJ2-3, with 7 nucleotides matching TRBD2. The sequencing used PBMCs from the stem cell graft donor, collected from the stem cell graft. The CDR3 loop is CALAASTDTQYF. As DNA, the CDR3 is TGCGCGCTAGCGGCGAGCACAGATACGCAGTATTTT.